This T cell receptor beta chain is from a study of blood T cell repertoires in COVID-19. Study in general: In each case, the material was cDNA or gDNA derived from T cells, B-cell-depleted T cells, or PBMCs.

Original data processing: Amplifying reference gene primers gave estimates of nucleated cell counts. Profiled with immunoSEQ multiplex PCR; TCRdb holds only in-frame clones, not every one. The DNA gave D and trimming, while V, J and clone size come from that table. The sample has about 15,000 clones, under 85% seen once. The CDR3 extends over 15 amino acids. The germline CDR1 and CDR2 sequences are SGHDT and YYEEEE. V was clipped by 3 bases and J by 7 bases; unmatched bases: 5. The chain couples TRBV5-6 to TRBJ2-1, with 12 bases fitting TRBD2. The material sequenced was peripheral blood. This receptor was obtained from an older man with active or convalescent COVID-19. CDR3 region: CASSWGLAGLNEQFF. The CDR3 DNA reads as TGTGCCAGCAGCTGGGGACTAGCGGGCCTTAATGAGCAGTTCTTC.